The rows below give T cell receptor beta chains drawn from one sample of a study of cytomegalovirus exposure and HLA in healthy donors. The method was immunoSEQ multiplex PCR; TCRdb's version includes in-frame clones alone and lacks a portion of them. The sample totals 150,000 to 200,000 clones. Input material: PBMCs. The receptors were sampled from a man aged 30 to 39 in good health and CMV-seronegative. The CDR3 runs from the conserved cysteine through the conserved F or W. A D gene is named only where the DNA matches it firmly.

v_gene	j_gene	d_gene	CDR3nt	CDR3aa
TRBV7-8	TRBJ2-7	TRBD1	TGTGCCAGCACCATTAGGAGGGACAGGGGGTACAAGTACTTC	CASTIRRDRGYKYF
TRBV11-1	TRBJ1-1	TRBD1	TGTGCCAGCAGCCTTGGACAGGAGAACACTGAAGCTTTCTTT	CASSLGQENTEAFF
TRBV7-3	TRBJ2-7	NA	TGTGCCAGCAGCTTATTAGCCGGGAGTAGCGAGCAGTACTTC	CASSLLAGSSEQYF
TRBV10-2	TRBJ2-7	NA	TGCGCCAGCGGCGCGGCAGGGCCCTACGAGCAGTACTTC	CASGAAGPYEQYF
TRBV9	TRBJ2-2	TRBD2	TGTGCCAGCAGCGTAGGGTTAGCGGGGAGGGCAGCGAACACCGGGGAGCTGTTTTTT	CASSVGLAGRAANTGELFF
TRBV30	TRBJ2-4	NA	TGTGCCTGGAGTGTGGGCCCCAAAAGCATTCAGTACTTC	CAWSVGPKSIQYF
TRBV7-7	TRBJ1-5	NA	TGTGCCAGCAGCGATGGACAGAATCAGCCCCAGCATTTT	CASSDGQNQPQHF
TRBV4-1	TRBJ1-4	TRBD1	TGCGCCAGCAGCCTGACAGGGTTCGTTGCAACTAATGAAAAACTGTTTTTT	CASSLTGFVATNEKLFF
TRBV18	TRBJ2-7	TRBD1	TGTGCCAGCTCACCACCGGGACAGGGCTCCTACGAGCAGTACTTC	CASSPPGQGSYEQYF
TRBV7-2	TRBJ2-7	NA	TGTGCCAGCAGCTTTGGAGGGGACCACTACGAGCAGTACTTC	CASSFGGDHYEQYF